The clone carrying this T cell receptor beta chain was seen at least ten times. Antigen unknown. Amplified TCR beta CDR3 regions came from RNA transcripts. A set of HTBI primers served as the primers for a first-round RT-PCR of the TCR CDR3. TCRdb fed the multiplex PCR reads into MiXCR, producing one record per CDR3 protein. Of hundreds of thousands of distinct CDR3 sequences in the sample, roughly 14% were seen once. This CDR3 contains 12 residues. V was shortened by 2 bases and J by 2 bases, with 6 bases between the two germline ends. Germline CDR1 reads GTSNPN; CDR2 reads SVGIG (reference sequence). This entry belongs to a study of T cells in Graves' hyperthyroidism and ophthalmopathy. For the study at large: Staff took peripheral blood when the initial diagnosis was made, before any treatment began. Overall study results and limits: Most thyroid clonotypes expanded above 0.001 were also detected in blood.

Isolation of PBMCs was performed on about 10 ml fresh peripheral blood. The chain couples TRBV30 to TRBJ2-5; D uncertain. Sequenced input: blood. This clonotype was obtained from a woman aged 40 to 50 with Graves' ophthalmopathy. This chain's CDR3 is CAWSSDQETQYF. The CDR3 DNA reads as TGTGCCTGGAGTTCTGATCAAGAGACCCAGTACTTC.